This T cell receptor beta chain was identified during a study of cytomegalovirus exposure and HLA in healthy donors. Only one count was recorded for this clone. Antigen specificity is unknown. Vbeta (60) and Jbeta (13) primers were used in the PCR. The data were produced by immunoSEQ multiplex PCR, yet TCRdb's version contains in-frame clones alone and is incomplete. The sample records about 140,000 clones, nearly 80% being singletons. CDR1 and CDR2 from the germline V gene are LGHNA and YNFKEQ. The CDR3 spans 15 residues. Trimming took off 1 base at V and 1 base at J, with 11 bases between the two ends. Study observations and caveats: Previous analysis showed most TCR beta V segments were productive about 90% or about 30% of the time.

This receptor was obtained from a woman aged 25 to 39 in good health and CMV-seronegative. Input material: PBMCs. The rearrangement uses TRBV4-2 and TRBJ2-7, with D maybe TRBD1 (5 bases). The CDR3 loop reads CASSQGTRKSYEQYF. DNA of the CDR3: TGTGCCAGCAGCCAAGGGACAAGAAAGTCCTACGAGCAGTACTTC.